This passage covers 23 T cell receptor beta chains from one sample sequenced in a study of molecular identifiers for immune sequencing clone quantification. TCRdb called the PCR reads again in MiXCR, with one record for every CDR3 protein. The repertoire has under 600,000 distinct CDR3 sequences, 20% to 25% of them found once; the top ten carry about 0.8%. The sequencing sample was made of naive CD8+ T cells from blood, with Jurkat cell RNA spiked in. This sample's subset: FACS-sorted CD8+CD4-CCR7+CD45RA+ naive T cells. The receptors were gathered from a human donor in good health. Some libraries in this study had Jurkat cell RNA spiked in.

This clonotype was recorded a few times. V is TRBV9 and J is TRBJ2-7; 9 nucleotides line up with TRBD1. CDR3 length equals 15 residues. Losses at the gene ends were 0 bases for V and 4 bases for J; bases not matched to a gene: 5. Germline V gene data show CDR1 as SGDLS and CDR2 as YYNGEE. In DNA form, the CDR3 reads TGTGCCAGCAGCGTAGACGGGGGACAGGGTTACGAGCAGTACTTC. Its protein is CASSVDGGQGYEQYF.

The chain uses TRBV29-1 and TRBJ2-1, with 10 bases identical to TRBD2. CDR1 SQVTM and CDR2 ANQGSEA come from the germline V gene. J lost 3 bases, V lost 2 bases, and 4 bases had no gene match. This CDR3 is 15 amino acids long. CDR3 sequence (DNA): TGCAGCGTTGAACTAGCGGGGGCATACTACAATGAGCAGTTCTTC. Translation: CSVELAGAYYNEQFF.

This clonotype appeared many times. As DNA, the CDR3 is TGTGCCAGCAGCCCGGGGAACAGGTATCCGCCCGAGACCCAGTACTTC. Translated, it gives CASSPGNRYPPETQYF. V is TRBV7-6 and J is TRBJ2-5; D tentatively reads TRBD1 or TRBD2 (5 bases each). This CDR3 region has 16 residues. V lost 5 bases and J 5 bases, leaving 21 bases between the germline ends. CDR1 and CDR2 (germline): SGHVS, FNYEAQ. Full variable domain (missing parts from reference TRBV7-6 and TRBJ2-5): GAGVSQSPRYKVTKRGQDVALRCDPISGHVSLYWYRQALGQGPEFLTYFNYEAQQDKSGLPNDRFSAERPEGSISTLTIQRTEQRDSAMYRCASSPGNRYPPETQYFGPGTRLLVL.

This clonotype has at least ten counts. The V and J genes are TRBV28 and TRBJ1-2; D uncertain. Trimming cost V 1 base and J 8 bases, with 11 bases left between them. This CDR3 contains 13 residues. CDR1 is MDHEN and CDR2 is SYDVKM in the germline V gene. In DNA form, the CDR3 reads TGTGCCAGCAGTTTATTAGGCCACACGGGCTACACCTTC. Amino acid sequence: CASSLLGHTGYTF.

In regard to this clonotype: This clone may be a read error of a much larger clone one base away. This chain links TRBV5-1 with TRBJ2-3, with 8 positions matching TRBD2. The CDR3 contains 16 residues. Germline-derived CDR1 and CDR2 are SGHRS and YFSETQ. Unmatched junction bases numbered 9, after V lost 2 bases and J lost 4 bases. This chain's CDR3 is CASSFQSGRRADTQYF. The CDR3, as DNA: TGCGCCAGCAGCTTCCAGAGCGGGAGAAGGGCAGATACGCAGTATTTT.

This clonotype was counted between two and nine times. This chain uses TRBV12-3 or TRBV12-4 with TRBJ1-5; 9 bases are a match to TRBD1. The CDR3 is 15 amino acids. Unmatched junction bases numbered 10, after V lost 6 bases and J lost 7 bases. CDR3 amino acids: CASRTGTGLEQPQHF. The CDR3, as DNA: TGTGCCAGCAGAACCGGGACAGGGCTGGAGCAGCCCCAGCATTTT.

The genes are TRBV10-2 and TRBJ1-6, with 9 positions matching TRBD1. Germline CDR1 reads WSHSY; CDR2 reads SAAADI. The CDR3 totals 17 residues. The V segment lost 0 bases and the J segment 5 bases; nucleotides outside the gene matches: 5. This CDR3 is CASSESQGAWDNSPLHF. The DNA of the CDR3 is TGCGCCAGCAGTGAGTCACAGGGGGCTTGGGATAATTCACCCCTCCACTTT.

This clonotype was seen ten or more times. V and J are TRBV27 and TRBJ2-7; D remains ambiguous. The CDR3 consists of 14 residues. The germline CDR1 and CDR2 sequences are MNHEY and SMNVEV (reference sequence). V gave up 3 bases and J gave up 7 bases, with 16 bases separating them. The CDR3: CASSLIPGPREQYF. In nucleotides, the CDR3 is TGTGCCAGCAGTTTGATACCGGGCCCCCGAGAGCAGTACTTC.

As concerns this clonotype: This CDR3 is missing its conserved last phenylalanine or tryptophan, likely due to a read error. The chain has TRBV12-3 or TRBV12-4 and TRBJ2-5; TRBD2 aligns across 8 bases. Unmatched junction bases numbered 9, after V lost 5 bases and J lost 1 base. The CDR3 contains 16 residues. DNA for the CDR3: TGTGCCAGCAGTACCCCTTCGGGGGGGTTCCAAGAGACCCAGTACTCC. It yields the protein CASSTPSGGFQETQYS.

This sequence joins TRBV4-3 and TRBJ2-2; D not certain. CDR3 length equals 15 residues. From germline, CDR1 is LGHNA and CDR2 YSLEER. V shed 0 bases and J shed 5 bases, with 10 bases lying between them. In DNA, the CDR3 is TGCGCCAGCAGCCAAGAATTAACTCTAACCGGGGAGCTGTTTTTT. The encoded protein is CASSQELTLTGELFF.

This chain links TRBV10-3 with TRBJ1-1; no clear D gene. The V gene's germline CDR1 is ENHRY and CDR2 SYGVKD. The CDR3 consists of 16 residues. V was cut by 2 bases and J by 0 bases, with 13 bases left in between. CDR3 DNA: TGTGCCATCAGTGAGCCGGCGTCGGGGTTGAACACTGAAGCTTTCTTT. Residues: CAISEPASGLNTEAFF.

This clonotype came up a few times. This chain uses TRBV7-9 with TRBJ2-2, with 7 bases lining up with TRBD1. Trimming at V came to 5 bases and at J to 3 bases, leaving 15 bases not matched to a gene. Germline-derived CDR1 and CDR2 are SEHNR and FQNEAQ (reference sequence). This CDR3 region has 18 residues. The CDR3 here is CASSPTVDRDWYTGELFF. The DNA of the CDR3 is TGTGCCAGCAGCCCGACAGTCGACAGGGATTGGTACACCGGGGAGCTGTTTTTT.

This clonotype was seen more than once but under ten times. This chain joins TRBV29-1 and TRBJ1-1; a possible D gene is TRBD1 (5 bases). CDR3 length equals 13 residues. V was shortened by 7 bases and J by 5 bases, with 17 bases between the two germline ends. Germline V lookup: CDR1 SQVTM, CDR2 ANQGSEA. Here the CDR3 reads CSAETVEGTEAFF. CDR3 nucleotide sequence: TGCAGCGCTGAGACAGTGGAGGGGACTGAAGCTTTCTTT.

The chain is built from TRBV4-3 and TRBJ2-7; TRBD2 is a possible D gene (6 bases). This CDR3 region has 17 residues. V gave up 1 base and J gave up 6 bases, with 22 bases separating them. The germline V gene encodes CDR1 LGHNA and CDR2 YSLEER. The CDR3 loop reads CASSQVLAGPSSGEQYF. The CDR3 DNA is TGCGCCAGCAGCCAAGTTCTTGCGGGACCCTCCTCGGGCGAGCAGTACTTC.

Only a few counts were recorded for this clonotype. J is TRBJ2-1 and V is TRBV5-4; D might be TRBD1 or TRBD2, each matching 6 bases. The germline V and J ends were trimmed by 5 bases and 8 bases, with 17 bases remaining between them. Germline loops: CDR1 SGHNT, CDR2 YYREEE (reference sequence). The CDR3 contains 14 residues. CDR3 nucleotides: TGTGCCAGCAGATTAAGTGGGGGGCCGGATGAGCAGTTCTTC. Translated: CASRLSGGPDEQFF.

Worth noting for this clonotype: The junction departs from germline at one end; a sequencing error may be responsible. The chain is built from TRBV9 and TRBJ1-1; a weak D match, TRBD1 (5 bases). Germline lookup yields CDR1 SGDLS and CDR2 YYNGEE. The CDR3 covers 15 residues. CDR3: CASSVRDAMNAEAFF. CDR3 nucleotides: TGTGCCAGCAGCGTCCGGGACGCGATGAACGCTGAAGCTTTCTTT. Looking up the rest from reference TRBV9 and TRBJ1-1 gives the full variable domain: DSGVTQTPKHLITATGQRVTLRCSPRSGDLSVYWYQQSLDQGLQFLIQYYNGEERAKGNILERFSAQQFPDLHSELNLSSLELGDSALYFCASSVRDAMNAEAFFGQGTRLTVV.

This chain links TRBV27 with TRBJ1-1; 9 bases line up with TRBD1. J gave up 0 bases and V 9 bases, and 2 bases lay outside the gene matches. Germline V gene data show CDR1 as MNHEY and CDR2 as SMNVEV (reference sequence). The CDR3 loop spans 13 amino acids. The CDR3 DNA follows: TGTGCCAGTGGACAGGGGTTGAACACTGAAGCTTTCTTT. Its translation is CASGQGLNTEAFF.

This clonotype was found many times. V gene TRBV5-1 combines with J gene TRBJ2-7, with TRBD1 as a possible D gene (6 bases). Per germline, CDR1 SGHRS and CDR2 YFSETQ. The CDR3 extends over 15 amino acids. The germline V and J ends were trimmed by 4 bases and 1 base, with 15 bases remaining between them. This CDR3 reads CASSPGHQPSYEQYF. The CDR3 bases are TGCGCCAGCAGCCCGGGACACCAACCTTCCTACGAGCAGTACTTC.

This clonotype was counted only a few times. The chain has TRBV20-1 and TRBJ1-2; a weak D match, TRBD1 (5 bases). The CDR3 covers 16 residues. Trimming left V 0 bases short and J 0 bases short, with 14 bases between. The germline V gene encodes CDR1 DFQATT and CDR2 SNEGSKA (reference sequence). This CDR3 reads CSARDWEQVANYGYTF. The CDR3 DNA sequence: TGCAGTGCTAGAGATTGGGAACAGGTCGCTAACTATGGCTACACCTTC.

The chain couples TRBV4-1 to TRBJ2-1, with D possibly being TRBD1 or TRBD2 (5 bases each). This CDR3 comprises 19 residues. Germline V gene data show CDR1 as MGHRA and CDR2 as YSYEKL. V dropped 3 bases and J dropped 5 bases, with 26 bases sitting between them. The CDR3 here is CASSHPTWVGEGTHNEQFF. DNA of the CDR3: TGCGCCAGCAGCCACCCCACCTGGGTCGGGGAAGGGACCCACAATGAGCAGTTCTTC.

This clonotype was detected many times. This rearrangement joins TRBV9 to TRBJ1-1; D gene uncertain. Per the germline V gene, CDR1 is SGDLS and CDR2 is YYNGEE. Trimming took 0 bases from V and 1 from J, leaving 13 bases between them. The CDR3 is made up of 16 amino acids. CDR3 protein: CASSVESVEKNTEAFF. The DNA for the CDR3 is TGTGCCAGCAGCGTAGAATCAGTGGAGAAGAACACTGAAGCTTTCTTT.

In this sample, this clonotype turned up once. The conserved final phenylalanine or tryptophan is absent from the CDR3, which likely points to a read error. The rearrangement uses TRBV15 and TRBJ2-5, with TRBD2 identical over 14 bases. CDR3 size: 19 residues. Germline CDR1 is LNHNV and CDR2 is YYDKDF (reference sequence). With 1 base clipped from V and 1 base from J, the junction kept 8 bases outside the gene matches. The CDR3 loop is CATSRGAGLAGAFQETQYL. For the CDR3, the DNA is TGTGCCACCAGCAGAGGGGCGGGACTAGCGGGGGCCTTCCAAGAGACCCAGTACCTC.

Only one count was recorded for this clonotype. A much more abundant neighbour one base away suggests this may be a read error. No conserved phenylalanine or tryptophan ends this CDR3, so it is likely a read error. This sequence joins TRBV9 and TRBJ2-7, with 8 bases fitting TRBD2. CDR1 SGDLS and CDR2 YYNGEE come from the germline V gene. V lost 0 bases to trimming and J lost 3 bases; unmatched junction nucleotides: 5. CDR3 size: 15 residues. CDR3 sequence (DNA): TGTGCCAGCAGCGTAGCTGCGGGAGGCCACTACGAGCAGTACCTC. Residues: CASSVAAGGHYEQYL.